What follows is one T cell receptor (beta chain) and its context. The data were produced by immunoSEQ multiplex PCR, yet TCRdb's version contains in-frame clones alone and is incomplete. The top ten hold approximately 1.1% of the sample, which has about 1,500,000 clones, roughly 97% seen once. The sample is drawn from a study of shared clonotypes between healthy human individuals. The CDR3 totals 14 residues. V lost 4 bases to trimming and J lost 4 bases, with 17 bases between them. Looked up from germline, CDR1 is SQVTM and CDR2 is ANQGSEA. The chain recombines TRBV29-1 with TRBJ2-7; no reliable D call. This clonotype originated in a man in his thirties or forties in good health. Sequencing was done on a sample of naive CD4+ T cells sorted from blood. Subset described: CD45RA+ positively selected. The CDR3 sequence is CSVVSRAQPYEQYF. The CDR3 nucleotides read TGCAGCGTTGTATCTCGGGCCCAACCATACGAGCAGTACTTC.